These 11 T cell receptor beta chains were all obtained from the same sample, sequenced in a study of T cell repertoires in cytomegalovirus infection. TCRdb re-derived calls from the reads in MiXCR, one entry per CDR3 protein. Seen here are almost 550,000 distinct CDR3 sequences, 15% to 20% observed once, and the top ten hold approximately 24%. The sample was CD8+ T cells from PBMCs. These receptors came from a human donor in good health (CMV status not recorded). Some clones in this sample may be carry-over from other donors' samples.

This clonotype has ten or more counts. This chain connects TRBV11-2 to TRBJ1-1, with a tentative D call TRBD1 (5 bases). Germline V lookup: CDR1 SGHAT, CDR2 FQNNGV. With 0 bases removed from V and 3 bases from J, the gap between germline ends came to 8 bases. The CDR3 contains 14 residues. In DNA form, the CDR3 reads TGTGCCAGCAGCTTAGATTTGGGGGACACTGAAGCTTTCTTT. Protein product: CASSLDLGDTEAFF.

This clonotype was picked up many times. The genes are TRBV12-3 or TRBV12-4 and TRBJ2-3; tentatively, D is TRBD2 (6 bases). V gave up 5 bases and J gave up 5 bases, with 17 bases separating them. This CDR3 spans 15 amino acids. The CDR3 DNA reads TGTGCCAGCAGTCCCCCCCAGCGGGCGGAAGATACGCAGTATTTT. This translates into CASSPPQRAEDTQYF.

The chain combines TRBV15 with TRBJ2-7, with TRBD2 matching 11 bases. The germline CDR1 and CDR2 sequences are LNHNV and YYDKDF (reference sequence). The CDR3 length is 14 residues. With 2 bases clipped from V and 9 bases from J, the junction kept 6 bases outside the gene matches. CDR3 protein: CATSRLLAGEGQYF. The CDR3 DNA sequence: TGTGCCACCAGCAGATTACTAGCGGGAGAAGGGCAGTACTTC. Using reference TRBV15 and TRBJ2-7 for the parts outside the CDR3, the full variable domain is DAMVIQNPRYQVTQFGKPVTLSCSQTLNHNVMYWYQQKSSQAPKLLFHYYDKDFNNEADTPDNFQSRRPNTSFCFLDIRSPGLGDTAMYLCATSRLLAGEGQYFGPGTRLTVT.

In this sample, this clonotype turned up many times. V is TRBV19 and J is TRBJ1-2, with D hard to call. The CDR3 has 17 amino acids. The V end was cut by 6 bases, the J end by 4 bases, with 24 bases between. CDR1 is LNHDA and CDR2 is SQIVND in the germline V gene (reference sequence). The CDR3 DNA reads as TGTGCCAGTAGCATGGGCTTGGGCAGTATACCGTTCTATGGCTACACCTTC. It codes for CASSMGLGSIPFYGYTF.

This clonotype has a count of ten or more. The V call is TRBV28, the J call TRBJ2-3, with D possibly TRBD2 on 6 matching bases. Germline assignment: CDR1 MDHEN and CDR2 SYDVKM. The V gene lost 6 bases and the J gene lost 3 bases, with 16 bases spanning the gap. The CDR3 totals 15 residues. CDR3 DNA: TGTGCCAGCAGGACCGGCCTAGCGCGGACAGATACGCAGTATTTT. This sequence encodes CASRTGLARTDTQYF.

The rearrangement links TRBV20-1 to TRBJ1-1, with D possibly matching TRBD1 (5 bases). V lost 1 base to trimming and J lost 1 base, with 10 bases between them. The CDR3 loop spans 14 amino acids. Germline V lookup: CDR1 DFQATT, CDR2 SNEGSKA (reference sequence). This chain's CDR3 is CSARALGENTEAFF. The DNA of the CDR3 is TGCAGTGCTAGAGCCCTGGGGGAGAACACTGAAGCTTTCTTT.

Comment on this clonotype: A much more abundant neighbour one base away suggests this may be a read error. The V call is TRBV12-3 or TRBV12-4, the J call TRBJ2-2; a possible D gene is TRBD1 (6 bases). The CDR3 consists of 16 residues. The CDR3: CASSLRGGKDTGVLFF. The CDR3 DNA reads as TGTGCCAGCAGTTTAAGAGGGGGAAAGGACACCGGGGTGCTGTTTTTT.

This clonotype was seen ten or more times. The chain joins TRBV10-3 to TRBJ1-1; the match to TRBD1 covers 7 bases. Germline CDR1 reads ENHRY; CDR2 reads SYGVKD. V lost 7 bases to trimming and J lost 1 base; unmatched junction nucleotides: 6. This CDR3 is 14 amino acids long. CDR3 sequence reads: CAIKNGQENTEAFF. The CDR3 DNA reads as TGTGCCATCAAAAACGGACAGGAGAACACTGAAGCTTTCTTT.

This clonotype has ten or more counts. The junction and the germline gene differ at one end; a read error may be behind it. The chain is built from TRBV28 and TRBJ2-5; D is unclear. This CDR3 is built from 12 residues. Germline CDR1 reads MDHEN; CDR2 reads SYDVKM. CDR3 residues: CASSLAQGTQYF. CDR3 nucleotides: TGTGCCAGCAGTTTAGCCCAAGGGACCCAGTACTTC.

This clonotype was counted a few times. This chain joins TRBV7-3 and TRBJ1-1; weak D call: TRBD1 (5 bases). V lost 1 base, J lost 2 bases, and 11 bases lay in between. This CDR3 has 15 amino acids. CDR1 and CDR2 (germline): SGHTA, FQGTGA. CDR3 sequence: CASSLNGGSNTEAFF. CDR3 DNA: TGTGCCAGCAGCTTAAACGGGGGTTCCAACACTGAAGCTTTCTTT.

This clonotype was seen at least ten times. The rearrangement links TRBV7-3 to TRBJ2-3, with D perhaps TRBD2 (5 bases). The CDR3 is made up of 15 amino acids. Germline V CDR1 and CDR2: SGHTA, FQGTGA. Trimming left V 5 bases short and J 6 bases short, with 18 bases between. The DNA of the CDR3 is TGTGCCAGCAGCCCTACCCGGCTAGCTAGTGATACGCAGTATTTT. Protein: CASSPTRLASDTQYF. The full variable domain, rest sourced from reference TRBV7-3 and TRBJ2-3, is GAGVSQTPSNKVTEKGKYVELRCDPISGHTALYWYRQSLGQGPEFLIYFQGTGAADDSGLPNDRFFAVRPEGSVSTLKIQRTERGDSAVYLCASSPTRLASDTQYFGPGTRLTVL.